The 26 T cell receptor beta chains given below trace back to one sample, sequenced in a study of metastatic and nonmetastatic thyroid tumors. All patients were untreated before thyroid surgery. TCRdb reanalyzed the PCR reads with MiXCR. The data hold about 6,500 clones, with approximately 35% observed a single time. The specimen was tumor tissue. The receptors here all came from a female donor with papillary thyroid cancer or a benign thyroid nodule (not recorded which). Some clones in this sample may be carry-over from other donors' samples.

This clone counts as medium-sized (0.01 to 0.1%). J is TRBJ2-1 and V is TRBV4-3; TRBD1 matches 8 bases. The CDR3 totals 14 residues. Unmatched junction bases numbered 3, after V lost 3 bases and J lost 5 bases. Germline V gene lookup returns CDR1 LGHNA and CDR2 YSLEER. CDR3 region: CASSQGTGHNEQFF. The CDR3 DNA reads TGCGCCAGCAGCCAGGGGACAGGACACAATGAGCAGTTCTTC.

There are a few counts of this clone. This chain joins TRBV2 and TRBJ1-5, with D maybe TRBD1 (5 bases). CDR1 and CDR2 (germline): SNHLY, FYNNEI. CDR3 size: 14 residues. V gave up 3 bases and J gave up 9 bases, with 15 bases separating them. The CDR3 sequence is CASSDVRGGGPQHF. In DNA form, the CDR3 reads TGTGCCAGCAGTGATGTTAGGGGAGGAGGGCCCCAGCATTTT.

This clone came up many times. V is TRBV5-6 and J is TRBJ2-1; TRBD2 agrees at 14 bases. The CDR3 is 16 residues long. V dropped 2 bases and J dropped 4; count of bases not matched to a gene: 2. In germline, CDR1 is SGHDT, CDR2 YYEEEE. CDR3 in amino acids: CASSFGLAGGYNEQFF. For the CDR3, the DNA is TGTGCCAGCAGCTTTGGACTAGCGGGGGGATACAATGAGCAGTTCTTC.

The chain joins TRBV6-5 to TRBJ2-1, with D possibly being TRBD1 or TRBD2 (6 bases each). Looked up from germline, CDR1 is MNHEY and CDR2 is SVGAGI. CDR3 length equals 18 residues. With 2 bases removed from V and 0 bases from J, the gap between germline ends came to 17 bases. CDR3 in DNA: TGTGCCAGCAGTTACCCCCCGGGCGGGACAAGCTCCTACAATGAGCAGTTCTTC. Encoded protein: CASSYPPGGTSSYNEQFF.

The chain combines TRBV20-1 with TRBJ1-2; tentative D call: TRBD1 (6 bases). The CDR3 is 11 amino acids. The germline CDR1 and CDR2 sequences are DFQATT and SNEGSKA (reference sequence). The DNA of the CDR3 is TGCACTGGGGACACTCACTATGGCTACACCTTC. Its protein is CTGDTHYGYTF.

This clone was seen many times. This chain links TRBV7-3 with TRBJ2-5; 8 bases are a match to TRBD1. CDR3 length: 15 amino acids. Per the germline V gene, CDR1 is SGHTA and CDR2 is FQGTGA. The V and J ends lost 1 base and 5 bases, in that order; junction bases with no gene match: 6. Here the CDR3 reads CASSLNDRGGETQYF. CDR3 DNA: TGTGCCAGCAGCTTAAATGACAGGGGAGGCGAGACCCAGTACTTC.

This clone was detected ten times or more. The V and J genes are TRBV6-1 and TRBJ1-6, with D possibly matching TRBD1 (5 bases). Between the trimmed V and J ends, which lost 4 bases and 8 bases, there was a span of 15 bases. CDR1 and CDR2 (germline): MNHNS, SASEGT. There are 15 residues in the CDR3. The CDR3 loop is CASSGVGTDHSPLHF. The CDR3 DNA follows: TGTGCCAGCAGTGGAGTAGGGACTGACCATTCACCCCTCCACTTT.

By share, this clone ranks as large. CDR3 in DNA: TGCGCCAGCAGGCCTCGAACAGGACAGAACACTGAAGCTTTCTTT. Its translation: CASRPRTGQNTEAFF. J is TRBJ1-1 and V is TRBV4-1; TRBD1 might be the D (5 bases). This CDR3 spans 15 amino acids. CDR1 is MGHRA, CDR2 YSYEKL, per germline. Trimming cost V 6 bases and J 1 base, with 15 bases left between them.

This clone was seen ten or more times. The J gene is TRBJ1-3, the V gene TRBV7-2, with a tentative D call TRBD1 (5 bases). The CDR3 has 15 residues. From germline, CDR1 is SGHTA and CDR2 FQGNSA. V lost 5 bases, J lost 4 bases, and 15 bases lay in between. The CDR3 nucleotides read TGTGCCAGCAGCCTTCAAGGGGAGTCGGGAAACACCATATATTTT. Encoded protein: CASSLQGESGNTIYF.

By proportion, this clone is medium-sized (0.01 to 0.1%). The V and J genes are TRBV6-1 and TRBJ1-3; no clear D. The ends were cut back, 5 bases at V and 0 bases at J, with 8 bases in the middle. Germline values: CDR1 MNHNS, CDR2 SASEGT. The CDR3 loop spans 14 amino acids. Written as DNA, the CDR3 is TGTGCCAGCAGTTCAACGGACTCTGGAAACACCATATATTTT. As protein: CASSSTDSGNTIYF.

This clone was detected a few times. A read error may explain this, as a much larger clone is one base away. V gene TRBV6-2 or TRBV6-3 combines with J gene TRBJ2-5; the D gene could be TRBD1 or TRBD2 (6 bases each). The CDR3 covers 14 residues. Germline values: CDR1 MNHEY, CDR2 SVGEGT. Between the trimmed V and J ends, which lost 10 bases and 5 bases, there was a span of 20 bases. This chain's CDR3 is CATKGGQRTETQYF. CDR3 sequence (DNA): TGTGCCACCAAGGGAGGACAGCGGACGGAGACCCAGTACTTC.

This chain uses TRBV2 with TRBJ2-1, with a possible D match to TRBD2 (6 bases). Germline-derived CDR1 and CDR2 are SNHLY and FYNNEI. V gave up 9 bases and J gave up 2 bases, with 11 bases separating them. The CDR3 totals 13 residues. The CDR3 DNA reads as TGTGCCAGAGAGCGGGTTCCCTACAATGAGCAGTTCTTC. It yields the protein CARERVPYNEQFF.

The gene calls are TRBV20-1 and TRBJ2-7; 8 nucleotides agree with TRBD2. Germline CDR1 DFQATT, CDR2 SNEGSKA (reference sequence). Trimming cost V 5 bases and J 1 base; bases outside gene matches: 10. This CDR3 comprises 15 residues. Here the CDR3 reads CSAGPGTRVSYEQYF. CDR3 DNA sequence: TGCAGTGCTGGGCCCGGGACTAGAGTTTCCTACGAGCAGTACTTC.

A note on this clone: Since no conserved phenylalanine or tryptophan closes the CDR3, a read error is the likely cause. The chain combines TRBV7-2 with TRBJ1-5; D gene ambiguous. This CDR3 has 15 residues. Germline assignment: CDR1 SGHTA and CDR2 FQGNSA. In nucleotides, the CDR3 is TGTGCCAGCAGATTAGTTTCCTTGGGCGATCAGCCCCAGCATGTT. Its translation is CASRLVSLGDQPQHV.

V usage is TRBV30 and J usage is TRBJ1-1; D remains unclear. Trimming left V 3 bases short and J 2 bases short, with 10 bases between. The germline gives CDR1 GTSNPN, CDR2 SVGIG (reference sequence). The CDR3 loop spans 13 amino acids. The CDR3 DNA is TGTGCCTGGAGCTCTGGACTAAACACTGAAGCTTTCTTT. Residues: CAWSSGLNTEAFF.

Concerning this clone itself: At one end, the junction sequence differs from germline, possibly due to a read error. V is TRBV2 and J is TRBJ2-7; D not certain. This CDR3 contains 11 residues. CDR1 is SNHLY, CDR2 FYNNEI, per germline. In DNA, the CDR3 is TGTGCCAGCAGGGGTTCCTACGAGCTGTCCTTC. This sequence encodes CASRGSYELSF.

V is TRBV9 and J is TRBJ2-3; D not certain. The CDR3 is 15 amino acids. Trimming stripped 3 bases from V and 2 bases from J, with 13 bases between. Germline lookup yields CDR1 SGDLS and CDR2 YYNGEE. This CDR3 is CASSGKEAITDTQYF. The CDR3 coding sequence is TGTGCCAGCAGCGGGAAAGAAGCTATCACAGATACGCAGTATTTT.

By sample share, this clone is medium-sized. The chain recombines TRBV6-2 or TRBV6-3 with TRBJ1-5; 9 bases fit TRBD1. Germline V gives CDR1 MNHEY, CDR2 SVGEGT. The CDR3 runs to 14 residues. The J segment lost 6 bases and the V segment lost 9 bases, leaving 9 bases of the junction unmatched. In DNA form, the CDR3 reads TGTGCCAGTAATGGACAGGGGTTAGGTCAGCCCCAGCATTTT. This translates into CASNGQGLGQPQHF.

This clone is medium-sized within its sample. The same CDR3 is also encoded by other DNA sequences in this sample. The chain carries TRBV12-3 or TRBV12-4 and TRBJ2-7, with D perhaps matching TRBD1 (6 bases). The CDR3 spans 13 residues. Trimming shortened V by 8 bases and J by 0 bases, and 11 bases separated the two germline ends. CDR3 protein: CASSWTDSYEQYF. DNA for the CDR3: TGTGCCAGCTCCTGGACAGACTCCTACGAGCAGTACTTC.

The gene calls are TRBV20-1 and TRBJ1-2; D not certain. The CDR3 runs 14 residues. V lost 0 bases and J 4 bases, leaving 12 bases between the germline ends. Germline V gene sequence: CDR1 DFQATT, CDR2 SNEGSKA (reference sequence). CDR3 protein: CSAREPIRSYGYTF. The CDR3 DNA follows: TGCAGTGCTAGAGAACCAATCAGGTCCTATGGCTACACCTTC.

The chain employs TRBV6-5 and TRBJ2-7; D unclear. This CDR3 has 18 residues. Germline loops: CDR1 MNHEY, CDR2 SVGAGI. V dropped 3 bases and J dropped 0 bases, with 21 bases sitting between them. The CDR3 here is CASSYFRRSRKSSYEQYF. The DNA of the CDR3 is TGTGCCAGCAGTTATTTCCGGAGATCACGTAAAAGCTCCTACGAGCAGTACTTC.

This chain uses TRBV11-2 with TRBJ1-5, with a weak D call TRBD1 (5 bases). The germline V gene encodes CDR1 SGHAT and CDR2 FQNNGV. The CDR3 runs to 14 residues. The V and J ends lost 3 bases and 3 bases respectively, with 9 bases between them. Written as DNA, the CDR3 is TGTGCCAGCAGCTTCGGGGCTCTCAATCAGCCCCAGCATTTT. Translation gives CASSFGALNQPQHF.

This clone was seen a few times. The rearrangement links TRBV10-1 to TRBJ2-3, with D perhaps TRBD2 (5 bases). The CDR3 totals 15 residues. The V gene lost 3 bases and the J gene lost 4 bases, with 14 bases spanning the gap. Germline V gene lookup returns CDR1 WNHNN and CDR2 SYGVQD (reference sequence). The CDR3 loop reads CASSESGVPADTQYF. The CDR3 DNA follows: TGCGCCAGCAGTGAATCCGGGGTTCCCGCAGATACGCAGTATTTT.

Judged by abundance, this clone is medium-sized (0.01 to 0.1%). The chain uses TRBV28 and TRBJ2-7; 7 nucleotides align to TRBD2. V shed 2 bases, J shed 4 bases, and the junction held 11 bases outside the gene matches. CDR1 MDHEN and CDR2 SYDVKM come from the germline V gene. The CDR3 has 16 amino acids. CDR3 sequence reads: CASSLRLRLAVYEQYF. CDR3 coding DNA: TGTGCCAGCAGTTTAAGATTGCGCCTAGCGGTTTACGAGCAGTACTTC.

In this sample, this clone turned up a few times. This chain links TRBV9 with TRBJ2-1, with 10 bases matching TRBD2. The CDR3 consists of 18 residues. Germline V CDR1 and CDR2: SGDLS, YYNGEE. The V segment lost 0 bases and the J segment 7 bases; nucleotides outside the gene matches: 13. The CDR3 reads CASSVGPAGGPVRNEQFF. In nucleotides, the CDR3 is TGTGCCAGCAGCGTAGGCCCAGCGGGAGGGCCTGTTAGGAATGAGCAGTTCTTC.

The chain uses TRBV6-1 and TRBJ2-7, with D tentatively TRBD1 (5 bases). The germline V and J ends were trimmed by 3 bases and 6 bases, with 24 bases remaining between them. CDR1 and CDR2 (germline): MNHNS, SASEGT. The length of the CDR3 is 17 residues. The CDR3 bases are TGTGCCAGCAGTGACCCATTCCTGGCAGGGTCTCGAAGCGAGCAGTACTTC. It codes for CASSDPFLAGSRSEQYF.